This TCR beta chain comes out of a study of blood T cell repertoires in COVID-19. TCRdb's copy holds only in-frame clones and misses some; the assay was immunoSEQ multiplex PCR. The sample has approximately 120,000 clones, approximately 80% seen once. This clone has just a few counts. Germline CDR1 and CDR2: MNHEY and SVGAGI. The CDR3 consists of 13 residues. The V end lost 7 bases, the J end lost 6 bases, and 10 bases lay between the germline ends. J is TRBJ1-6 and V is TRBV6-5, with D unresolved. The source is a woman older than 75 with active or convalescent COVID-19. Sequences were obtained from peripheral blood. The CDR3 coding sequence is TGTGCCAGCAAGATTTCGGGTAATTCACCCCTCCACTTT. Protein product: CASKISGNSPLHF.